One and the same sample provided the 17 T cell receptor beta chains below, sequenced in a study of blood T cell repertoires in COVID-19. Method: immunoSEQ multiplex PCR; TCRdb's copy keeps in-frame clones and lacks some. The sample includes around 140,000 clones, roughly 84% of them seen just once. Sequencing was carried out using peripheral blood. These TCRs come from a human donor in a cohort sampled during active COVID-19.

The chain links TRBV9 to TRBJ2-1, with D possibly TRBD1 on 6 matching bases. V was clipped by 2 bases and J by 0 bases, with 12 bases between them. CDR1 and CDR2 from the germline V gene are SGDLS and YYNGEE. The CDR3 sequence is 16 residues long. This chain's CDR3 is CASSVRDKSSYNEQFF. The CDR3 DNA follows: TGTGCCAGCAGCGTCCGGGACAAGAGCTCCTACAATGAGCAGTTCTTC.

J is TRBJ2-7 and V is TRBV6-5, with D possibly TRBD1 on 5 matching bases. The V gene's germline CDR1 is MNHEY and CDR2 SVGAGI. The CDR3 has 13 residues. Deletions cut 7 bases from V and 0 bases from J, with 10 bases between. The CDR3 loop reads CASKYRSSYEQYV. Here the CDR3 DNA reads TGTGCCAGCAAATACAGGAGCTCCTACGAGCAGTACGTC.

The chain couples TRBV6-2 or TRBV6-3 to TRBJ1-2; 7 nucleotides line up with TRBD1. CDR3 length equals 13 residues. After removal of 2 bases from V and 6 bases from J, the junction contained 3 bases not matched to a gene. CDR1 and CDR2 (germline): MNHEY, SVGEGT. In nucleotides, the CDR3 is TGTGCCAGCAGTTACACAGGGGTTCATGGCTACACCTTC. As protein: CASSYTGVHGYTF.

In the case of this clone: The identical CDR3 is also encoded by other nucleotide sequences in the sample. This chain uses TRBV5-1 with TRBJ2-7, with D perhaps matching TRBD2 (7 bases). CDR1 and CDR2 (germline): SGHRS, YFSETQ. The CDR3 runs to 15 residues. Deletions cut 4 bases from V and 0 bases from J, with 14 bases between. CDR3 in DNA: TGCGCCAGCAGCCTAGGGGGGGGGCGCTCCTACGAGCAGTACTTC. Protein sequence: CASSLGGGRSYEQYF.

The gene calls are TRBV3-1 (or the pseudogene TRBV3-2) and TRBJ2-3; 10 bases agree with TRBD2. Germline lookup yields CDR1 LGHDT and CDR2 YNNKEL (reference sequence). The J segment lost 3 bases and the V segment lost 5 bases, leaving 11 bases of the junction unmatched. The CDR3 has 17 amino acids. As DNA, the CDR3 is TGTGCCAGCAGCGGAACTAGCGGGATATCGAGGACAGATACGCAGTATTTT. Its protein product is CASSGTSGISRTDTQYF.

CDR3 sequence reads: CASSVGPEAVYGYTF. For the CDR3, the DNA is TGTGCCAGCAGTGTAGGCCCGGAGGCGGTCTATGGCTACACCTTC. The chain carries TRBV27 and TRBJ1-2, with D hard to call. V lost 5 bases, J lost 4 bases, and 17 bases lay in between. Germline V gene data show CDR1 as MNHEY and CDR2 as SMNVEV (reference sequence). The CDR3 extends over 15 amino acids.

This clone occurred once. This rearrangement joins TRBV27 to TRBJ1-5; D is ambiguous. V dropped 9 bases and J dropped 0 bases, with 12 bases sitting between them. This CDR3 contains 14 residues. Germline assignment: CDR1 MNHEY and CDR2 SMNVEV (reference sequence). The CDR3 bases are TGTGCCAGTCGCCCGGGTTATAGCAATCAGCCCCAGCATTTT. It translates to CASRPGYSNQPQHF.

The chain uses TRBV5-1 and TRBJ2-2, with TRBD2 matching 11 bases. The CDR3 consists of 15 residues. The ends lost 4 bases at V and 4 bases at J; junction bases unmatched: 3. Germline V gene data show CDR1 as SGHRS and CDR2 as YFSETQ. The CDR3 nucleotides read TGCGCCAGCAGCGGTCTAGCGGGAGGCACCGGGGAGCTGTTTTTT. It translates to CASSGLAGGTGELFF.

This chain links TRBV2 with TRBJ2-3; D may be TRBD2 (5 bases). The CDR3 loop spans 15 amino acids. Trimming took 3 bases from V and 5 from J, leaving 15 bases between them. Germline CDR1 and CDR2: SNHLY and FYNNEI. Here the CDR3 reads CASSEEAFRGDTQYF. The CDR3 coding sequence is TGTGCCAGCAGTGAGGAGGCCTTTCGGGGAGATACGCAGTATTTT.

V gene TRBV4-2 combines with J gene TRBJ2-3; 9 positions match TRBD2. J gave up 4 bases and V 3 bases, and 14 bases lay outside the gene matches. Germline V gene data show CDR1 as LGHNA and CDR2 as YNFKEQ. The CDR3 sequence is 18 residues long. The CDR3 loop reads CASSQNRVRGGSPDTQYF. CDR3 bases: TGTGCCAGCAGCCAGAACAGGGTGCGGGGGGGGTCCCCAGATACGCAGTATTTT.

In nucleotides, the CDR3 is TGTGCCAGCACTCAAAGGCAGGGTGAAGCTTTCTTT. Protein product: CASTQRQGEAFF. The rearrangement uses TRBV2 and TRBJ1-1, with D maybe TRBD1 (5 bases). The CDR3 totals 12 residues. From germline, CDR1 is SNHLY and CDR2 FYNNEI. V was clipped by 7 bases and J by 7 bases, with 13 bases between them.

V is TRBV15 and J is TRBJ2-1; 10 nucleotides match TRBD2. With 3 bases clipped from V and 4 bases from J, the junction kept 3 bases outside the gene matches. Germline CDR1 LNHNV, CDR2 YYDKDF (reference sequence). The CDR3 runs 15 residues. In DNA form, the CDR3 reads TGTGCCACCAGCAGCACTAGCGGGGCGTACAATGAGCAGTTCTTC. Amino acids: CATSSTSGAYNEQFF.

The chain has TRBV2 and TRBJ2-1, with 7 positions matching TRBD1. Germline trimming cut 6 bases from V and 2 bases from J; bases unmatched to any gene: 7. The germline CDR1 and CDR2 sequences are SNHLY and FYNNEI. CDR3 length: 15 residues. The chain's CDR3 is CASRLDRATYNEQFF. The CDR3 DNA is TGTGCCAGCAGGCTCGACAGGGCAACCTACAATGAGCAGTTCTTC.

V usage is TRBV20-1 and J usage is TRBJ1-4; tentative D call: TRBD1 (6 bases). The ends were cut back, 3 bases at V and 8 bases at J, with 16 bases in the middle. From germline, CDR1 is DFQATT and CDR2 SNEGSKA (reference sequence). CDR3 length: 14 amino acids. Here the CDR3 reads CSASRDIGAEKLFF. In DNA, the CDR3 is TGCAGTGCTAGTCGGGACATTGGGGCCGAAAAACTGTTTTTT.

The V call is TRBV5-8, the J call TRBJ2-7; weak D call: TRBD2 (6 bases). The CDR3 totals 13 residues. Germline V gene sequence: CDR1 SGHTS, CDR2 YDEGEE. Trimming removed 0 bases from V and 6 bases from J, with 10 bases in between. CDR3 sequence reads: CASSLVVGGEQYF. In DNA form, the CDR3 reads TGTGCCAGCAGCTTGGTGGTGGGGGGCGAGCAGTACTTC.

This clone was recorded a few times. The chain combines TRBV7-2 with TRBJ2-7, with 11 positions matching TRBD2. V was pared by 2 bases and J by 6 bases, with 6 bases of the junction left unmatched. In germline, CDR1 is SGHTA, CDR2 FQGNSA. The CDR3 totals 15 residues. The CDR3 loop is CASSLLGTSGLEQYF. CDR3 sequence (DNA): TGTGCCAGCAGCTTATTAGGGACTAGCGGTCTCGAGCAGTACTTC.

The genes are TRBV3-1 (or the pseudogene TRBV3-2) and TRBJ1-1; no clear D. Per the germline V gene, CDR1 is LGHDT and CDR2 is YNNKEL (reference sequence). V dropped 5 bases and J dropped 7 bases, with 20 bases sitting between them. The length of the CDR3 is 15 residues. The chain's CDR3 is CASSKTRARAGEAFF. For the CDR3, the DNA is TGTGCCAGCAGCAAGACTCGCGCCCGAGCGGGTGAAGCTTTCTTT.